What follows is one T cell receptor (beta chain) and its context. Per germline, CDR1 LGHNT and CDR2 FRNRAP. The CDR3 totals 15 residues. J gave up 3 bases and V 3 bases, and 7 bases lay outside the gene matches. Sequencing was performed with immunoSEQ multiplex PCR; in TCRdb, only in-frame clones are kept and a portion is missing. The sample yields around 620,000 clones, approximately 90% seen once. This sample was included in a study of blood T cell repertoires in COVID-19. The receptor's source is a woman under 30 with acute or convalescent COVID-19. The sample comprised peripheral blood. The gene calls are TRBV12-5 and TRBJ2-7; 8 positions agree with TRBD1. CDR3 coding DNA: TGTGCTAGTGGTTTAGGGACAGGATATTTCTACGAGCAGTACTTC. Its protein is CASGLGTGYFYEQYF. The full variable domain, rest sourced from reference TRBV12-5 and TRBJ2-7, is DARVTQTPRHKVTEMGQEVTMRCQPILGHNTVFWYRQTMMQGLELLAYFRNRAPLDDSGMPKDRFSAEMPDATLATLKIQPSEPRDSAVYFCASGLGTGYFYEQYFGPGTRLTVT.